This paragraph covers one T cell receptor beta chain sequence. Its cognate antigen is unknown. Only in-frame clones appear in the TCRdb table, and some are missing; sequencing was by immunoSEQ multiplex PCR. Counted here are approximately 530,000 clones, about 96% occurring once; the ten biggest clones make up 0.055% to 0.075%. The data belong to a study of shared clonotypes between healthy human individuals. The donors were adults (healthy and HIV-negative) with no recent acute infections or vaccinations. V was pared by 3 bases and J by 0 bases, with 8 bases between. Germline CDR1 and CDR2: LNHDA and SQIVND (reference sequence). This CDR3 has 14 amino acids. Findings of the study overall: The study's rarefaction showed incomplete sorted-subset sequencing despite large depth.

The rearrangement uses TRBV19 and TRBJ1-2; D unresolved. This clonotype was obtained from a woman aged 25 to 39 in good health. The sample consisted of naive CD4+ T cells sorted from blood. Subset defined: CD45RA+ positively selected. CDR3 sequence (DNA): TGTGCCAGTAGTATTGACGGAACTAACTATGGCTACACCTTC. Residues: CASSIDGTNYGYTF.